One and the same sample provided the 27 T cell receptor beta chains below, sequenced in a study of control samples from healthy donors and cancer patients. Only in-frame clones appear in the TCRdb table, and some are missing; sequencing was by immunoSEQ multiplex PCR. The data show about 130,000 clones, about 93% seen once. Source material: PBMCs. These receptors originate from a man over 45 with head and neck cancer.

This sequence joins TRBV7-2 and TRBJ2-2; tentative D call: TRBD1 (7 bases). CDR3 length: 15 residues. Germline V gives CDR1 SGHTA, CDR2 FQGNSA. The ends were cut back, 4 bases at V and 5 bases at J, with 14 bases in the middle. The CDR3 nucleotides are TGTGCCAGCAGCTGGACAGGAGGAGGGACCGGGGAGCTGTTTTTT. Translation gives CASSWTGGGTGELFF.

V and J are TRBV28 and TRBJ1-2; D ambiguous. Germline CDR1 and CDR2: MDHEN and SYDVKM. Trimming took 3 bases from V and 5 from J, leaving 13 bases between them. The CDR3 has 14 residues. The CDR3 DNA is TGTGCCAGCAGTTTCCAGCTCCTGGGGTATGGCTACACCTTC. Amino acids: CASSFQLLGYGYTF.

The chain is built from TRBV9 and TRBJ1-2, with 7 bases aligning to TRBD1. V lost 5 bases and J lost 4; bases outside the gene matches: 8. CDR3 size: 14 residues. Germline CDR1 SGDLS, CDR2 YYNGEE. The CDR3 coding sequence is TGTGCCAGCAGTAGAAACCGGGACAGCTATGGCTACACCTTC. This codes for CASSRNRDSYGYTF.

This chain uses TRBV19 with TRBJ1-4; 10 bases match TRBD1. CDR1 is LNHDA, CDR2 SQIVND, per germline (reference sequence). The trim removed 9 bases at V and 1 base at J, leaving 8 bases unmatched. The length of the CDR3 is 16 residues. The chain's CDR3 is CASGTGVWRTNEKLFF. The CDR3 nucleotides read TGTGCCAGCGGGACAGGGGTATGGCGAACTAATGAAAAACTGTTTTTT.

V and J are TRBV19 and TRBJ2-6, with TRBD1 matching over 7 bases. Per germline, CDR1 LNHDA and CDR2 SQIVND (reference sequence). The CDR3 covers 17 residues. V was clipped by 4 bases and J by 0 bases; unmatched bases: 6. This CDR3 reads CASSTWDSLSGANVLTF. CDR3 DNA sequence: TGTGCCAGTAGTACCTGGGACAGCCTCTCTGGGGCCAACGTCCTGACTTTC.

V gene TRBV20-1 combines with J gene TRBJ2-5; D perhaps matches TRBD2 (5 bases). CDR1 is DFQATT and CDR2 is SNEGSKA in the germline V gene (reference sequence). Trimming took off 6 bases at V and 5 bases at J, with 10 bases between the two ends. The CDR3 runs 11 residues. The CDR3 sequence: CSARRWETQYF. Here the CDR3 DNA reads TGCAGTGCCCGGAGGTGGGAGACCCAGTACTTC.

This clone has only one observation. The CDR3 protein is CASSLAPQGAYEQYF. The DNA of the CDR3 is TGTGCCAGCAGCTTAGCCCCCCAGGGAGCCTACGAGCAGTACTTC. The chain links TRBV7-2 to TRBJ2-7, with D perhaps being TRBD1 or TRBD2 (5 bases each). Germline-derived CDR1 and CDR2 are SGHTA and FQGNSA. V was pared by 0 bases and J by 2 bases, with 11 bases between. This CDR3 has 15 amino acids.

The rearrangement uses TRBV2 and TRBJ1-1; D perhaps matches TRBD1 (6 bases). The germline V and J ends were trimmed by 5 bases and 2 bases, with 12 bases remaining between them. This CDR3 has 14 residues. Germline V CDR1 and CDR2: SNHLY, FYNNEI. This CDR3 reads CASSYGQLNTEAFF. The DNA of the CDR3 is TGTGCCAGCAGTTACGGACAGCTAAACACTGAAGCTTTCTTT. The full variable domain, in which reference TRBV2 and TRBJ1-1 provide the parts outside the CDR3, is EPEVTQTPSHQVTQMGQEVILRCVPISNHLYFYWYRQILGQKVEFLVSFYNNEISEKSEIFDDQFSVERPDGSNFTLKIRSTKLEDSAMYFCASSYGQLNTEAFFGQGTRLTVV.

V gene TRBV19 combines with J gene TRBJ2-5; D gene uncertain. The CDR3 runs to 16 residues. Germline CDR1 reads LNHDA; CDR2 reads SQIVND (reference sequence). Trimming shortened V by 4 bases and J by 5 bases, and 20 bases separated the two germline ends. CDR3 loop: CASSTRSGPRWETQYF. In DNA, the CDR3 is TGTGCCAGTAGTACCCGTTCGGGTCCCCGGTGGGAGACCCAGTACTTC.

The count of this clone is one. The CDR3 is CASSLETGGVSETQYF. As DNA, the CDR3 is TGTGCCAGCAGCTTAGAGACGGGGGGGGTTTCAGAGACCCAGTACTTC. The rearrangement uses TRBV7-2 and TRBJ2-5, with 8 nucleotides matching TRBD2. The CDR3 is 16 amino acids. The trim removed 1 base at V and 4 bases at J, leaving 8 bases unmatched. The germline V gene has CDR1 SGHTA and CDR2 FQGNSA. The full variable domain, rest sourced from reference TRBV7-2 and TRBJ2-5, is GAGVSQSPSNKVTEKGKDVELRCDPISGHTALYWYRQSLGQGLEFLIYFQGNSAPDKSGLPSDRFSAERTGGSVSTLTIQRTQQEDSAVYLCASSLETGGVSETQYFGPGTRLLVL.

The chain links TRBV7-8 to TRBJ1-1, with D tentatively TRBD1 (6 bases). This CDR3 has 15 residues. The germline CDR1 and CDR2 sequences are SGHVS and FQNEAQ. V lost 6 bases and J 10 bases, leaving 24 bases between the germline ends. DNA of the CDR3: TGTGCCAGCAGTCACCAAGGGGGAAGAACCGAGCCAGCTTTCTTT. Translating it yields CASSHQGGRTEPAFF.

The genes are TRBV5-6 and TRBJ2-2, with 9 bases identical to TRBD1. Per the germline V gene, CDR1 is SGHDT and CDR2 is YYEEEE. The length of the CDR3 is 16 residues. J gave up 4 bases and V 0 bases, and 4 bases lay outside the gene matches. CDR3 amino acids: CASSLGTGALTGELFF. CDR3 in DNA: TGTGCCAGCAGCTTGGGGACAGGGGCGCTCACCGGGGAGCTGTTTTTT.

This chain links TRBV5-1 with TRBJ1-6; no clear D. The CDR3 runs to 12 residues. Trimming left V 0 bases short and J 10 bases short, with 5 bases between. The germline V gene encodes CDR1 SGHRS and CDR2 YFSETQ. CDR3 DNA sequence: TGCGCCAGCAGCTTGGTCGGGTCACCCCTCCACTTT. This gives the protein CASSLVGSPLHF.

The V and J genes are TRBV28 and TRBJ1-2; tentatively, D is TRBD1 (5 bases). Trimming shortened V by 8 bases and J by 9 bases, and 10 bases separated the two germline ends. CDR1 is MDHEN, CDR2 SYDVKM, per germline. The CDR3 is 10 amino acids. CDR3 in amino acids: CASGEGRYTF. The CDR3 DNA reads TGTGCCAGCGGTGAGGGGCGCTACACCTTC.

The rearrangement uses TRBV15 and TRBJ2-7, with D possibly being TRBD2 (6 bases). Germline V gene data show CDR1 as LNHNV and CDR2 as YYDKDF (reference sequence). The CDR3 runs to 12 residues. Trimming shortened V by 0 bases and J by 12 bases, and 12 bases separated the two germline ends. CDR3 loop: CATSRDGRRVYF. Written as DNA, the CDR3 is TGTGCCACCAGCAGAGATGGCAGGAGGGTGTACTTC.

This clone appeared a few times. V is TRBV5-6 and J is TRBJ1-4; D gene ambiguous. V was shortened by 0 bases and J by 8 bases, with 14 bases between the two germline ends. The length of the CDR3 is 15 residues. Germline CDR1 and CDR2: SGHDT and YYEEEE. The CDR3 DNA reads TGTGCCAGCAGCTTGGTAGTAGGGTCCGGAGAAAAACTGTTTTTT. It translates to CASSLVVGSGEKLFF.

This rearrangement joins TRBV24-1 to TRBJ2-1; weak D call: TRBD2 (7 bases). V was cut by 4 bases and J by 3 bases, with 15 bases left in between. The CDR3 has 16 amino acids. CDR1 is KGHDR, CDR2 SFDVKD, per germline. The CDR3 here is CATSEPGGGGYNEQFF. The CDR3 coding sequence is TGTGCCACCAGTGAACCCGGGGGAGGGGGCTACAATGAGCAGTTCTTC.

In DNA, the CDR3 is TGTGCTAGTGGTTTGGGTACAGATAATTCACCCCTCCACTTT. Translated, it gives CASGLGTDNSPLHF. The gene calls are TRBV12-5 and TRBJ1-6; D is undetermined. Per germline, CDR1 LGHNT and CDR2 FRNRAP. CDR3 length: 14 residues. The V and J ends lost 1 base and 5 bases respectively, with 6 bases between them.

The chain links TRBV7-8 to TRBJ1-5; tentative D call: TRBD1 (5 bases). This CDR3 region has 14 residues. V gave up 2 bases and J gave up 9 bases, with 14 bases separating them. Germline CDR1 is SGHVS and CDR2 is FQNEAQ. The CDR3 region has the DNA TGTGCCAGCAGCTTAATAAAGGGGACGATGCCCCAGCATTTT. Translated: CASSLIKGTMPQHF.

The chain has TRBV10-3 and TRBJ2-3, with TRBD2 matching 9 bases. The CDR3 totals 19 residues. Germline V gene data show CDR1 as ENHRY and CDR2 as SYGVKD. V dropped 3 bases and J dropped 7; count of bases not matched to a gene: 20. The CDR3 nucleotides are TGTGCCATCAGTGATAAGAGCGGGGGGTCCCCTACGTTCACGAATACGCAGTATTTT. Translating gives CAISDKSGGSPTFTNTQYF.

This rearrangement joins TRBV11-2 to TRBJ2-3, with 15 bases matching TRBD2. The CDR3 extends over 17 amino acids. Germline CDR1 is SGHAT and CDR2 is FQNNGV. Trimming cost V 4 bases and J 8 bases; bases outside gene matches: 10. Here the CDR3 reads CASSSPGLAGGIGTQYF. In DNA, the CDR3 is TGTGCCAGCAGCTCCCCGGGACTAGCGGGGGGAATAGGTACGCAGTATTTT.

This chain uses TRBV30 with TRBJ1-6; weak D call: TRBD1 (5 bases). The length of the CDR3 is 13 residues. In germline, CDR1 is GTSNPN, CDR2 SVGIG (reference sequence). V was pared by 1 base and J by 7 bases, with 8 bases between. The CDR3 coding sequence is TGTGCCTGGAGTGCCTCAGGGAATTCACCCCTCCACTTT. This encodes CAWSASGNSPLHF. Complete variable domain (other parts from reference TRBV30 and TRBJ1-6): SQTIHQWPATLVQPVGSPLSLECTVEGTSNPNLYWYRQAAGRGLQLLFYSVGIGQISSEVPQNLSASRPQDRQFILSSKKLLLSDSGFYLCAWSASGNSPLHFGNGTRLTVT.

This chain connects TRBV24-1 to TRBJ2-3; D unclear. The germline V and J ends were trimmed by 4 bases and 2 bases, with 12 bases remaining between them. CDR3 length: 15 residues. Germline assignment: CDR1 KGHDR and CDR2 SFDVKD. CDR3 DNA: TGTGCCACCAGTGACGGGTCCCTACTCACAGATACGCAGTATTTT. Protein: CATSDGSLLTDTQYF.

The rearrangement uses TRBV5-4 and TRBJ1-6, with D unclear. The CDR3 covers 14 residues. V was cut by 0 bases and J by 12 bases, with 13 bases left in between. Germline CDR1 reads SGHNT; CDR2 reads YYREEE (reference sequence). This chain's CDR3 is CASSLGGEILPLHF. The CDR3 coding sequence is TGTGCCAGCAGCTTGGGGGGAGAGATTTTACCCCTCCACTTT. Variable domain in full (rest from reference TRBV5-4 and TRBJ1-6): ETGVTQSPTHLIKTRGQQVTLRCSSQSGHNTVSWYQQALGQGPQFIFQYYREEENGRGNFPPRFSGLQFPNYSSELNVNALELDDSALYLCASSLGGEILPLHFGNGTRLTVT.

The DNA of the CDR3 is TGCGCCAGCAGCCAAGAAAAAAGGCGGGGCACCACAGATACGCAGTATTTT. It encodes CASSQEKRRGTTDTQYF. The chain carries TRBV4-1 and TRBJ2-3, with D perhaps TRBD2 (6 bases). Germline loops: CDR1 MGHRA, CDR2 YSYEKL. V lost 0 bases to trimming and J lost 2 bases, with 15 bases between them. This CDR3 has 17 residues.

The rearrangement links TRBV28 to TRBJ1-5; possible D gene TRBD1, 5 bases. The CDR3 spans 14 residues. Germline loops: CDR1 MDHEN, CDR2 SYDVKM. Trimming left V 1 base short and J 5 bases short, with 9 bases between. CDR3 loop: CASSLYGTHQPQHF. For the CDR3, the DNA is TGTGCCAGCAGTTTATATGGGACCCATCAGCCCCAGCATTTT.

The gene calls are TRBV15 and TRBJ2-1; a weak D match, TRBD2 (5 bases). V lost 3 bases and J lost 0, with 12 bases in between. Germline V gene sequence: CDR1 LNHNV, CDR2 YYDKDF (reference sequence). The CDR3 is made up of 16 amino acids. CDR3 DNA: TGTGCCACCAGCAGCCCGGGAAGGAGCTCCTACAATGAGCAGTTCTTC. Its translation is CATSSPGRSSYNEQFF.